The 16 T cell receptor beta chains reported below all come from one sample, sequenced in a study of blood T cell repertoires in COVID-19. The protocol was immunoSEQ multiplex PCR, while the TCRdb copy is restricted to in-frame clones and leaves out a portion. This table holds around 420,000 clones, approximately 91% found once. Material: PBMCs or T cells enriched from blood (not recorded which). The source of these receptors is a woman aged 40 to 50 with acute COVID-19.

The rearrangement uses TRBV30 and TRBJ1-5; tentatively, D is TRBD1 (5 bases). The germline CDR1 and CDR2 sequences are GTSNPN and SVGIG (reference sequence). The CDR3 totals 13 residues. Deletions cut 4 bases from V and 5 bases from J, with 12 bases between. The DNA for the CDR3 is TGTGCCTGGAAGCCAGACAGAGATCAGCCCCAGCATTTT. Protein: CAWKPDRDQPQHF.

The rearrangement joins TRBV5-1 to TRBJ2-6; the match to TRBD1 covers 9 bases. V shed 6 bases and J 0 bases; nucleotides not matched to a gene: 4. The CDR3 has 16 residues. Germline lookup yields CDR1 SGHRS and CDR2 YFSETQ. CDR3 loop: CASTGTGNSGANVLTF. The DNA for the CDR3 is TGCGCCAGCACCGGGACAGGGAACTCTGGGGCCAACGTCCTGACTTTC.

The chain has TRBV24-1 and TRBJ2-6, with D possibly being TRBD1 (7 bases). The CDR3 runs 16 residues. The germline V and J ends were trimmed by 5 bases and 2 bases, with 12 bases remaining between them. Germline CDR1 and CDR2: KGHDR and SFDVKD. The CDR3 reads CATSAGGRTGANVLTF. The CDR3 nucleotides are TGTGCCACCAGTGCAGGGGGGAGGACTGGGGCCAACGTCCTGACTTTC.

A remark on this clone: Other nucleotide sequences from this sample produce the same CDR3. The chain combines TRBV6-5 with TRBJ1-1; D perhaps matches TRBD1 (5 bases). V lost 6 bases, J lost 1 base, and 9 bases lay in between. In germline, CDR1 is MNHEY, CDR2 SVGAGI. The CDR3 contains 13 residues. The CDR3 DNA reads TGTGCCAGCAGCAGTACAGGGAACACTGAAGCTTTCTTT. Residues: CASSSTGNTEAFF.

J is TRBJ1-1 and V is TRBV19, with D maybe TRBD1 (5 bases). Germline V CDR1 and CDR2: LNHDA, SQIVND (reference sequence). Trimming left V 7 bases short and J 6 bases short, with 18 bases between. This CDR3 has 14 residues. The CDR3 region has the DNA TGTGCCAGTACCAATTTAGGGGCAAACGCTGAAGCTTTCTTT. Amino acids: CASTNLGANAEAFF.

The V gene is TRBV12-3 or TRBV12-4, the J gene TRBJ2-2; possibly TRBD1 for D (5 bases). Trimming shortened V by 6 bases and J by 8 bases, and 10 bases separated the two germline ends. The CDR3 consists of 12 residues. The CDR3 nucleotides are TGTGCCAGCAGCCTGGACATAGGGGAGCTGTTTTTT. Amino acids: CASSLDIGELFF.

V usage is TRBV5-5 and J usage is TRBJ1-1; 8 nucleotides align to TRBD1. Germline-derived CDR1 and CDR2 are SGHKS and YYEKEE (reference sequence). The junction had 4 bases not matched to a gene; V was cut back by 3 bases and J by 3 bases. This CDR3 comprises 14 residues. CDR3 in amino acids: CASSWLQGDTEAFF. The CDR3 DNA reads as TGTGCCAGCAGCTGGTTACAGGGGGACACTGAAGCTTTCTTT.

This sequence joins TRBV10-2 and TRBJ1-2; the match to TRBD1 covers 9 bases. After removal of 8 bases from V and 7 bases from J, the junction contained 11 bases not matched to a gene. The CDR3 has 14 residues. The germline V gene encodes CDR1 WSHSY and CDR2 SAAADI. The CDR3 loop is CASGAGTGYPGYTF. The CDR3 DNA reads as TGCGCCAGCGGCGCCGGGACAGGGTACCCTGGCTACACCTTC.

The genes are TRBV11-2 and TRBJ2-1; 11 bases map to TRBD2. CDR3 size: 15 residues. V gave up 3 bases and J gave up 6 bases; unmatched junction bases: 4. Per the germline V gene, CDR1 is SGHAT and CDR2 is FQNNGV. CDR3 loop: CASSFSGGALNEQFF. CDR3 DNA sequence: TGTGCCAGCAGCTTTAGCGGGGGGGCACTCAATGAGCAGTTCTTC.

V gene TRBV3-1 (or the pseudogene TRBV3-2) combines with J gene TRBJ1-2; possibly TRBD1 for D (6 bases). The CDR3 has 12 amino acids. Germline-derived CDR1 and CDR2 are LGHDT and YNNKEL (reference sequence). Trimming shortened V by 5 bases and J by 5 bases, and 9 bases separated the two germline ends. The CDR3 DNA follows: TGTGCCAGCAGCACACAGGGATATGGCTACACCTTC. Its translation: CASSTQGYGYTF.

The chain has TRBV30 and TRBJ1-1; D is undetermined. The CDR3 is 14 residues long. Germline loops: CDR1 GTSNPN, CDR2 SVGIG (reference sequence). V lost 3 bases, J lost 8 bases, and 19 bases lay in between. CDR3 residues: CAWRGLSGYEEAFF. The CDR3, as DNA: TGTGCCTGGAGGGGTTTGTCGGGGTACGAAGAAGCTTTCTTT.

The rearrangement uses TRBV10-3 and TRBJ2-2, with TRBD1 as a possible D gene (6 bases). Germline CDR1 is ENHRY and CDR2 is SYGVKD. This CDR3 is 15 amino acids long. The ends were cut back, 4 bases at V and 5 bases at J, with 14 bases in the middle. The CDR3 loop reads CAISAGVQGTGELFF. The CDR3 nucleotides read TGTGCCATCAGTGCCGGAGTCCAGGGGACCGGGGAGCTGTTTTTT.

This clone was detected once. V gene TRBV6-5 combines with J gene TRBJ1-1, with D unresolved. Germline CDR1 and CDR2: MNHEY and SVGAGI. CDR3 length: 13 amino acids. V lost 10 bases, J lost 1 base, and 13 bases lay in between. For the CDR3, the DNA is TGTGCCATCGATATGGGCGCGAACACTGAAGCTTTCTTT. Translating gives CAIDMGANTEAFF.

The gene calls are TRBV10-3 and TRBJ1-5, with a possible D match to TRBD1 (5 bases). The CDR3 runs 13 residues. CDR1 ENHRY and CDR2 SYGVKD come from the germline V gene. Deletions cut 10 bases from V and 3 bases from J, with 13 bases between. The CDR3 coding sequence is TGTGCCACTTACGGGGGTTCCAATCAGCCCCAGCATTTT. Translated: CATYGGSNQPQHF.

The chain links TRBV5-4 to TRBJ1-1; D gene uncertain. In germline, CDR1 is SGHNT, CDR2 YYREEE (reference sequence). V lost 4 bases, J lost 7 bases, and 8 bases lay in between. CDR3 length equals 11 residues. CDR3 in DNA: TGTGCCAGCAGCCAGCCGGGTGAAGCTTTCTTT. This codes for CASSQPGEAFF.

The chain uses TRBV24-1 and TRBJ2-5; 9 positions agree with TRBD1. This CDR3 comprises 15 residues. J lost 3 bases, V lost 2 bases, and 3 bases had no gene match. Per germline, CDR1 KGHDR and CDR2 SFDVKD. For the CDR3, the DNA is TGTGCCACCAGTGATTCCGGACAGGGGAAAGAGACCCAGTACTTC. This translates into CATSDSGQGKETQYF.